A single sample is the source of the 12 T cell receptor beta chains below, sequenced in a study of T cells in localized non-small cell lung cancer. This table comes from immunoSEQ multiplex PCR, and its TCRdb copy is limited to in-frame clones, with some not included. In the table there are some 2,700 clones, 27% of which are singletons. The sample was normal lung tissue next to the tumor, taken before any cancer treatment. Source of these receptors: a female donor older than 55 with stage I squamous cell lung carcinoma.

This clone is large (0.1 to 1%) within its sample. The chain uses TRBV30 and TRBJ2-1, with D possibly TRBD1 on 6 matching bases. This CDR3 is built from 13 residues. Germline V gene lookup returns CDR1 GTSNPN and CDR2 SVGIG (reference sequence). V lost 3 bases and J 6 bases, leaving 12 bases between the germline ends. CDR3 region: CAWRGAGVNEQFF. The CDR3 DNA follows: TGTGCCTGGAGGGGGGCTGGGGTCAATGAGCAGTTCTTC.

This chain joins TRBV19 and TRBJ1-1, with 7 bases lining up with TRBD1. CDR1 is LNHDA, CDR2 SQIVND, per germline (reference sequence). J gave up 0 bases and V 9 bases, and 10 bases lay outside the gene matches. CDR3 length equals 15 residues. CDR3 sequence reads: CASLLDRAVNTEAFF. As DNA, the CDR3 is TGTGCCAGCCTGCTCGACAGGGCGGTGAACACTGAAGCTTTCTTT.

The chain uses TRBV11-3 and TRBJ2-1; 10 positions agree with TRBD1. The CDR3 extends over 15 amino acids. Germline-derived CDR1 and CDR2 are SGHNT and YENEEA. V gave up 5 bases and J gave up 2 bases; unmatched junction bases: 3. CDR3 in amino acids: CASSTGQGAYNEQFF. In DNA, the CDR3 is TGTGCCAGCAGCACCGGACAGGGGGCCTACAATGAGCAGTTCTTC.

This sequence joins TRBV19 and TRBJ2-2; the D is unclear. V was clipped by 11 bases and J by 1 base, with 8 bases between them. The V gene's germline CDR1 is LNHDA and CDR2 SQIVND (reference sequence). The CDR3 has 12 amino acids. DNA of the CDR3: TGTGCCTCGATCCAGAACACCGGGGAGCTGTTTTTT. Translation: CASIQNTGELFF.

The chain uses TRBV28 and TRBJ2-3, with unresolved D. The germline V and J ends were trimmed by 1 base and 12 bases, with 11 bases remaining between them. The CDR3 totals 12 residues. The V gene's germline CDR1 is MDHEN and CDR2 SYDVKM. The CDR3 DNA follows: TGTGCCAGCAGTTTATTAGTCTCTCCTCAGTATTTT. Its translation: CASSLLVSPQYF. The entire variable domain, with the rest obtained from reference TRBV28 and TRBJ2-3, is as follows: DVKVTQSSRYLVKRTGEKVFLECVQDMDHENMFWYRQDPGLGLRLIYFSYDVKMKEKGDIPEGYSVSREKKERFSLILESASTNQTSMYLCASSLLVSPQYFGPGTRLTVL.

The V and J genes are TRBV28 and TRBJ1-5, with D tentatively TRBD1 (6 bases). Germline loops: CDR1 MDHEN, CDR2 SYDVKM. The CDR3 consists of 14 residues. Trimming took 6 bases from V and 4 from J, leaving 13 bases between them. The CDR3 DNA is TGTGCCAGCAGGTCCACAGGGATAAATCAGCCCCAGCATTTT. Translating it yields CASRSTGINQPQHF. Drawing the rest from reference TRBV28 and TRBJ1-5, the complete variable domain is DVKVTQSSRYLVKRTGEKVFLECVQDMDHENMFWYRQDPGLGLRLIYFSYDVKMKEKGDIPEGYSVSREKKERFSLILESASTNQTSMYLCASRSTGINQPQHFGDGTRLSIL.

The V and J genes are TRBV19 and TRBJ2-2; no definite D call. The germline V gene has CDR1 LNHDA and CDR2 SQIVND (reference sequence). The CDR3 spans 14 residues. V lost 1 base to trimming and J lost 4 bases, with 7 bases between them. The chain's CDR3 is CASSIVSGTGELFF. CDR3 coding DNA: TGTGCCAGTAGTATAGTTTCCGGCACCGGGGAGCTGTTTTTT.

The chain is built from TRBV14 and TRBJ2-1; TRBD2 agrees at 8 bases. The CDR3 is made up of 12 amino acids. The germline gives CDR1 SGHDN, CDR2 FVKESK. V dropped 4 bases and J dropped 15; count of bases not matched to a gene: 8. CDR3 DNA sequence: TGTGCCAGCAGCCTTAGCGGGGCCCTGAGGTTCTTC. Its translation is CASSLSGALRFF.

This clone appeared a few times. The chain carries TRBV10-3 and TRBJ1-5; TRBD1 matches at 8 bases. The V and J ends lost 0 bases and 11 bases, in that order; junction bases with no gene match: 6. The CDR3 sequence is 14 residues long. Germline loops: CDR1 ENHRY, CDR2 SYGVKD. The CDR3 bases are TGTGCCATCAGTGAGTCGGCACAGGGGGGATCCCAGCATTTT. Amino acid sequence: CAISESAQGGSQHF.

V is TRBV28 and J is TRBJ1-4, with 9 bases matching TRBD1. The V segment lost 5 bases and the J segment 11 bases; nucleotides outside the gene matches: 15. Per the germline V gene, CDR1 is MDHEN and CDR2 is SYDVKM. The CDR3 extends over 16 amino acids. The CDR3 nucleotides are TGTGCCAGCAGTCCCACCTCCGGGACAGGGAGCGGGAAACTGTTTTTT. It is translated as CASSPTSGTGSGKLFF. Drawing the rest from reference TRBV28 and TRBJ1-4, the complete variable domain is DVKVTQSSRYLVKRTGEKVFLECVQDMDHENMFWYRQDPGLGLRLIYFSYDVKMKEKGDIPEGYSVSREKKERFSLILESASTNQTSMYLCASSPTSGTGSGKLFFGSGTQLSVL.

This clone was seen a few times. V is TRBV1 and J is TRBJ1-5; no check of the table's D call, TRBD1, against the DNA was made. TRBV1 corresponds to a pseudogene. The CDR3 covers 16 residues. The CDR3 sequence: CASSQGGRGGSQPQHF. The CDR3 bases are TGCGCCAGCAGCCAGGGGGGCCGAGGGGGCAGTCAGCCCCAGCATTTT.

The chain is built from TRBV28 and TRBJ1-5; D unresolved. This CDR3 contains 12 residues. The V gene's germline CDR1 is MDHEN and CDR2 SYDVKM. Between the trimmed V and J ends, which lost 2 bases and 3 bases, there was a span of 2 bases. The CDR3 DNA follows: TGTGCCAGCAGTTTACTCAATCAGCCCCAGCATTTT. It codes for CASSLLNQPQHF. Full variable domain (remainder filled in from reference TRBV28 and TRBJ1-5): DVKVTQSSRYLVKRTGEKVFLECVQDMDHENMFWYRQDPGLGLRLIYFSYDVKMKEKGDIPEGYSVSREKKERFSLILESASTNQTSMYLCASSLLNQPQHFGDGTRLSIL.